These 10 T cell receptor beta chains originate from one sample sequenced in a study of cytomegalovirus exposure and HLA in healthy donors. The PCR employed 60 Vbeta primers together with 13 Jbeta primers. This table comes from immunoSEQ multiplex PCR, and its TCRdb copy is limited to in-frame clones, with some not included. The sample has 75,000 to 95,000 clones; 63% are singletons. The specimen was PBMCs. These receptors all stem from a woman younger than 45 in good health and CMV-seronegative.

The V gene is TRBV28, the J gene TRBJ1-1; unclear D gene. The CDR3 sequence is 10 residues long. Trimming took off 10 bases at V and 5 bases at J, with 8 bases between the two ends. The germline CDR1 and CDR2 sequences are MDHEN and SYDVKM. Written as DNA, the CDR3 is TGTGCCACCCGGAGGACTGAAGCTTTCTTT. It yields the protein CATRRTEAFF.

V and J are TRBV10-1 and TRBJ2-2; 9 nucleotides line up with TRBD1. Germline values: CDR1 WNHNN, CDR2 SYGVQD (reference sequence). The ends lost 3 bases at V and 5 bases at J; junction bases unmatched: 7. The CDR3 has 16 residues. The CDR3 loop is CASSDHGTGMTGELFF. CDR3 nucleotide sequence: TGCGCCAGCAGTGACCACGGGACAGGGATGACCGGGGAGCTGTTTTTT.

CDR3 sequence (DNA): TGTGCCACCAGAACAGCTTATAGCAATCAGCCCCAGCATTTT. Translating it yields CATRTAYSNQPQHF. The gene calls are TRBV15 and TRBJ1-5; D uncertain. CDR3 length: 14 residues. CDR1 is LNHNV, CDR2 YYDKDF, per germline (reference sequence). The V end was cut by 6 bases, the J end by 0 bases, with 9 bases between.

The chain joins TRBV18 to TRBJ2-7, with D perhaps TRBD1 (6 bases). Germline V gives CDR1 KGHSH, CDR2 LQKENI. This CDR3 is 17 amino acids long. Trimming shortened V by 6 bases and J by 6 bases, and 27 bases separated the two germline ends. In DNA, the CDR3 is TGTGCCAGCTCCCCCCCTTCGTCTCAGGGGCGCTTGGGCGAGCAGTACTTC. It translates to CASSPPSSQGRLGEQYF. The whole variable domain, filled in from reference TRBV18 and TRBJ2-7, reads NAGVMQNPRHLVRRRGQEARLRCSPMKGHSHVYWYRQLPEEGLKFMVYLQKENIIDESGMPKERFSAEFPKEGPSILRIQQVVRGDSAAYFCASSPPSSQGRLGEQYFGPGTRLTVT.

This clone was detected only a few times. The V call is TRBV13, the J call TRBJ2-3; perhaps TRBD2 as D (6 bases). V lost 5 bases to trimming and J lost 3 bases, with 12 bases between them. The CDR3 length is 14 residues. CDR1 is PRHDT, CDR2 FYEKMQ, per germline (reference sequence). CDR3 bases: TGTGCCAGCAGCACGAGGGACTCTACAGATACGCAGTATTTT. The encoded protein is CASSTRDSTDTQYF.

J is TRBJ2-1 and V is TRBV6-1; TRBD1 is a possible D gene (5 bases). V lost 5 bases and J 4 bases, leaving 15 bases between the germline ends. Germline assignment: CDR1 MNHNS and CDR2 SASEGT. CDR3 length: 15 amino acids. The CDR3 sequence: CASSSGHQLYNEQFF. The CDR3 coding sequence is TGTGCCAGCAGTTCTGGACATCAGTTATACAATGAGCAGTTCTTC.

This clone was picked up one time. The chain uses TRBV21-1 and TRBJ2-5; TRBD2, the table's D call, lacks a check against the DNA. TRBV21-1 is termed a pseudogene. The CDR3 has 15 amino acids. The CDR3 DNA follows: TGTGCCAGCACCACCCCTCTAGGCCGTCCGGAGACCCAGTACTTC. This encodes CASTTPLGRPETQYF.

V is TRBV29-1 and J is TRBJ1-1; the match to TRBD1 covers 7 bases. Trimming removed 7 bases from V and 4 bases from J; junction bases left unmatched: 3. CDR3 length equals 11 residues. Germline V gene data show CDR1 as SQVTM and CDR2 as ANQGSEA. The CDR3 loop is CSGQGPTEAFF. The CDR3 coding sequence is TGCAGCGGACAGGGTCCCACTGAAGCTTTCTTT.

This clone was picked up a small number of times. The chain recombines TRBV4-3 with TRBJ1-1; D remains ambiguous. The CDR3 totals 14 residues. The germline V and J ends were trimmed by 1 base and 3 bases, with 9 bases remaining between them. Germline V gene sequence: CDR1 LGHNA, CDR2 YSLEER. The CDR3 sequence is CASSQAGVHTEAFF. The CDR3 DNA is TGCGCCAGCAGCCAAGCCGGGGTCCACACTGAAGCTTTCTTT.

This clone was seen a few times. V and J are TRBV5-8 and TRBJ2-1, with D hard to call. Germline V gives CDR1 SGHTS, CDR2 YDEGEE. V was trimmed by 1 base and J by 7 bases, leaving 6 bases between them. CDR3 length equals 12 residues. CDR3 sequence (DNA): TGTGCCAGCAGCTTGTGGCGGAATGAGCAGTTCTTC. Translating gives CASSLWRNEQFF. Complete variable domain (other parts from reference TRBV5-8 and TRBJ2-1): EAGVTQSPTHLIKTRGQQATLRCSPISGHTSVYWYQQALGLGLQFLLWYDEGEERNRGNFPPRFSGRQFPNYSSELNVNALELEDSALYLCASSLWRNEQFFGPGTRLTVL.